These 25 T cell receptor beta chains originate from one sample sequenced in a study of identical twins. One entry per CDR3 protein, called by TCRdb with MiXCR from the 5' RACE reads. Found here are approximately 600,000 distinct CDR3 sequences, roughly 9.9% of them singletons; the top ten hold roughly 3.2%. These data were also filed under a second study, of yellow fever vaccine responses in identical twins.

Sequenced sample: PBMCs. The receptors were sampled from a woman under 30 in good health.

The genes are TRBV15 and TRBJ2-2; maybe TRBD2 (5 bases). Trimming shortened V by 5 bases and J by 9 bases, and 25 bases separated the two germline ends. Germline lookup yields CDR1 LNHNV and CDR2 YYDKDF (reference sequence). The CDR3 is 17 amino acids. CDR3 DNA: TGTGCCACCAGCTCGGAAAGGTTTGGGAGCGCGGGCCGGGAGCTGTTTTTT. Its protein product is CATSSERFGSAGRELFF.

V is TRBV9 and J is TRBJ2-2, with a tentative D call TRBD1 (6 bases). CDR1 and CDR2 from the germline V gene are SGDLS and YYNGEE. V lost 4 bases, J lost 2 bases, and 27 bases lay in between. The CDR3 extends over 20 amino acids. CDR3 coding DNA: TGTGCCAGCAGCAACCCAAAGCAGGGGCCTTTTACAGATAACACCGGGGAGCTGTTTTTT. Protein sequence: CASSNPKQGPFTDNTGELFF. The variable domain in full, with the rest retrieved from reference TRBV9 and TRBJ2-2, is DSGVTQTPKHLITATGQRVTLRCSPRSGDLSVYWYQQSLDQGLQFLIQYYNGEERAKGNILERFSAQQFPDLHSELNLSSLELGDSALYFCASSNPKQGPFTDNTGELFFGEGSRLTVL.

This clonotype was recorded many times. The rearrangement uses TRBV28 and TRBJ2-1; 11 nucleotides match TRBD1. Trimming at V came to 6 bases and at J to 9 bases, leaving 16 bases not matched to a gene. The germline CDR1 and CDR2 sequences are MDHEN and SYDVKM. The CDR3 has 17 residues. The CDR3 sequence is CASRAPLWTGGLGEQFF. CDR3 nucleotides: TGTGCCAGCAGGGCCCCGTTGTGGACAGGGGGCCTTGGTGAGCAGTTCTTC.

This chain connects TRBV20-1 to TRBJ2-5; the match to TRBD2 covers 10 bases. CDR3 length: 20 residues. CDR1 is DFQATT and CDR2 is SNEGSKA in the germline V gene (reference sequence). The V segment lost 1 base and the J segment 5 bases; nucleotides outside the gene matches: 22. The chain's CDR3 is CSARVPPSGTSEGPGETQYF. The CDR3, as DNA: TGCAGTGCTAGAGTCCCACCCAGTGGGACTAGCGAAGGTCCTGGCGAGACCCAGTACTTC.

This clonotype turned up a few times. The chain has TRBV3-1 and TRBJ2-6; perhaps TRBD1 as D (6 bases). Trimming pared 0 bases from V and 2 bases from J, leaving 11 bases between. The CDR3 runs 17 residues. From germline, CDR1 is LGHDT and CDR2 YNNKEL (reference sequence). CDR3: CASSQEVEGAGANVLTF. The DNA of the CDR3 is TGTGCCAGCAGCCAAGAGGTTGAGGGGGCTGGGGCCAACGTCCTGACTTTC.

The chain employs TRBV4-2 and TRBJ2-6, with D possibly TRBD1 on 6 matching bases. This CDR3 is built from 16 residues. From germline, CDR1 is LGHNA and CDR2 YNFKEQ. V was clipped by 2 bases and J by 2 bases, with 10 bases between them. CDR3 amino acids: CASSQRPGAGANVLTF. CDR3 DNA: TGTGCCAGCAGCCAACGACCAGGGGCTGGGGCCAACGTCCTGACTTTC.

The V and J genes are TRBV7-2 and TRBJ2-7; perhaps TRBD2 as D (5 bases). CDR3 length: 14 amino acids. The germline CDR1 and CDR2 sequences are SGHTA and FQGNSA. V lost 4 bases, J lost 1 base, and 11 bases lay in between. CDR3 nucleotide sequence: TGTGCCAGCAGCTCGAGGGAAGCATCCTACGAGCAGTACTTC. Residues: CASSSREASYEQYF.

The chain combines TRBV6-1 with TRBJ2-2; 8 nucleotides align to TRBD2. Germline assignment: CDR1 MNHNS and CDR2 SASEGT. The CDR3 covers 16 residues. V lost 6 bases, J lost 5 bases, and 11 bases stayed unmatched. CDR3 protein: CASSHFGLADTGELFF. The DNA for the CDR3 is TGTGCCAGCAGCCACTTTGGACTAGCCGATACCGGGGAGCTGTTTTTT.

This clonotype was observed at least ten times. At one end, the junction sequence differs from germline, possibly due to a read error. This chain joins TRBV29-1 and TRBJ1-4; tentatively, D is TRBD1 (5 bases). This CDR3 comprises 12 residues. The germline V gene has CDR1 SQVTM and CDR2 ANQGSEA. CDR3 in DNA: TGCAGCGTCGAAGACGAGGGGTTCCATATGTTTTTT. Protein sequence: CSVEDEGFHMFF.

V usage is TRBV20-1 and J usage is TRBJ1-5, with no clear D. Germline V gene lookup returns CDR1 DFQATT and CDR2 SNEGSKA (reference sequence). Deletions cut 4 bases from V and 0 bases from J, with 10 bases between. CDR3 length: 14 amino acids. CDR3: CSAIRGYSNQPQHF. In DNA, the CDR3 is TGCAGTGCTATTAGAGGCTATAGCAATCAGCCCCAGCATTTT.

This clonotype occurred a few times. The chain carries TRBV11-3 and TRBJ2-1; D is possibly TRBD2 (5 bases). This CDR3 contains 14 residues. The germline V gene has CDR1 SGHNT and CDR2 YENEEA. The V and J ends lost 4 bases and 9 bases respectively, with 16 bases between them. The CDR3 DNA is TGTGCCAGCAGCTCCCACAGCGGAATGGGTGAGCAGTTCTTC. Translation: CASSSHSGMGEQFF.

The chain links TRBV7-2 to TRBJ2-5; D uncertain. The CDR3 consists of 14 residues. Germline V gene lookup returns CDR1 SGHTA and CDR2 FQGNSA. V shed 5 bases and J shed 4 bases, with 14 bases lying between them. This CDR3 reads CASSPRPTLETQYF. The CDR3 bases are TGTGCCAGCAGCCCCAGACCGACCCTAGAGACCCAGTACTTC.

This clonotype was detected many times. Here the CDR3 reads CASSLVPSGGELFF. The CDR3 DNA follows: TGTGCCAGCAGTTTAGTACCCTCCGGCGGGGAGCTGTTTTTT. This chain joins TRBV12-3 or TRBV12-4 and TRBJ2-2; no reliable D call. The CDR3 totals 14 residues. Trimming left V 1 base short and J 7 bases short, with 10 bases between.

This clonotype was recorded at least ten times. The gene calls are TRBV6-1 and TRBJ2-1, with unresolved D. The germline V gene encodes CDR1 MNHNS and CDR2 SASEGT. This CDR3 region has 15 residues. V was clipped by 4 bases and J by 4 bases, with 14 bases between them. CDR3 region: CASSVSDGPYNEQFF. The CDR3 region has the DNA TGTGCCAGCAGTGTGTCGGACGGACCATACAATGAGCAGTTCTTC.

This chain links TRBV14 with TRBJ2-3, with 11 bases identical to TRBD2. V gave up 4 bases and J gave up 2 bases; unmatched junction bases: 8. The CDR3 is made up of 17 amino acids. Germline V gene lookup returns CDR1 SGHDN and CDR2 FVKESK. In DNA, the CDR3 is TGTGCCAGCAGCCTAGCGGGAGGGCCTGCTTTCACAGATACGCAGTATTTT. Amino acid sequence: CASSLAGGPAFTDTQYF.

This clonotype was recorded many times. In DNA form, the CDR3 reads TGTGCCAGCAGCATACCGACAGGTGTTACAGATACGCAGTATTTT. It codes for CASSIPTGVTDTQYF. The rearrangement uses TRBV9 and TRBJ2-3; D may be TRBD1 (6 bases). Trimming pared 4 bases from V and 3 bases from J, leaving 15 bases between. The CDR3 sequence is 15 residues long. CDR1 SGDLS and CDR2 YYNGEE come from the germline V gene. Full variable domain (missing parts from reference TRBV9 and TRBJ2-3): DSGVTQTPKHLITATGQRVTLRCSPRSGDLSVYWYQQSLDQGLQFLIQYYNGEERAKGNILERFSAQQFPDLHSELNLSSLELGDSALYFCASSIPTGVTDTQYFGPGTRLTVL.

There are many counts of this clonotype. The CDR3 DNA sequence: TGTGCCAGCAGTACACGACTAGCGGGGACAAATGAGCAGTTCTTC. Amino acids: CASSTRLAGTNEQFF. V is TRBV12-3 or TRBV12-4 and J is TRBJ2-1; 11 bases agree with TRBD2. V shed 5 bases and J 7 bases; nucleotides not matched to a gene: 7. This CDR3 is 15 amino acids long.

CDR3 bases: TGTGCCATCAGTGATGCCGGGGAGGGGGCGGGGAGTTACGAGCAGTACTTC. Encoded protein: CAISDAGEGAGSYEQYF. This chain uses TRBV10-3 with TRBJ2-7; D possibly uses TRBD1 or TRBD2 (7 bases each). The CDR3 has 17 residues. Germline V lookup: CDR1 ENHRY, CDR2 SYGVKD. The V and J ends lost 3 bases and 4 bases respectively, with 22 bases between them.

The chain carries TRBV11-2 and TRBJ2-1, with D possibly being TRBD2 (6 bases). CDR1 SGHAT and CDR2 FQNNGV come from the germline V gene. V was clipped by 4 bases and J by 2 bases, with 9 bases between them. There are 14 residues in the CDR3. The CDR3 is CASSSSVPYNEQFF. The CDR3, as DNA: TGTGCCAGCAGCTCTAGCGTTCCCTACAATGAGCAGTTCTTC. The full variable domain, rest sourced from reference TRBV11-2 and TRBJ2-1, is EAGVAQSPRYKIIEKRQSVAFWCNPISGHATLYWYQQILGQGPKLLIQFQNNGVVDDSQLPKDRFSAERLKGVDSTLKIQPAKLEDSAVYLCASSSSVPYNEQFFGPGTRLTVL.

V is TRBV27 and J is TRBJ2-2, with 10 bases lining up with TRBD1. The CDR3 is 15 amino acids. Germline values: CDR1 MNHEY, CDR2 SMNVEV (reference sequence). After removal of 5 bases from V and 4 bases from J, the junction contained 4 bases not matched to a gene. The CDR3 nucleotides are TGTGCCAGCAGTCGAGGACAGGGGGGCACCGGGGAGCTGTTTTTT. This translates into CASSRGQGGTGELFF.

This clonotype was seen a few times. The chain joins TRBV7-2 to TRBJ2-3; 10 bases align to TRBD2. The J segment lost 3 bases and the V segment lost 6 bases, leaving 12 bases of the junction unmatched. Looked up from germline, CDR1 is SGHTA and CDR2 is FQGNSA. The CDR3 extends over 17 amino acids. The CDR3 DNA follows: TGTGCCAGCAGTTTGGCCCTACTAGCGGGATTAACAGATACGCAGTATTTT. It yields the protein CASSLALLAGLTDTQYF.

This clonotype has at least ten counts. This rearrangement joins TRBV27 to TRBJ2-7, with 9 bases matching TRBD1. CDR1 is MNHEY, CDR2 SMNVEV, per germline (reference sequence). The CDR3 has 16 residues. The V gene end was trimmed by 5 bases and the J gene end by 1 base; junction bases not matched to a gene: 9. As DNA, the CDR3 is TGTGCCAGCAGTCCGATTACCGGGACAGGGTCCTACGAGCAGTACTTC. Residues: CASSPITGTGSYEQYF.

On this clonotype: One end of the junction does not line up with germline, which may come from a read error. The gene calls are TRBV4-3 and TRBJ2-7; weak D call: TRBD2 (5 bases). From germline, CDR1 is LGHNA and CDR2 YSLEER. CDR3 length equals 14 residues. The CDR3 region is CASSQAVSGYDQYF. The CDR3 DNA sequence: TGCGCCAGCAGCCAAGCCGTCAGCGGCTACGATCAGTACTTC.

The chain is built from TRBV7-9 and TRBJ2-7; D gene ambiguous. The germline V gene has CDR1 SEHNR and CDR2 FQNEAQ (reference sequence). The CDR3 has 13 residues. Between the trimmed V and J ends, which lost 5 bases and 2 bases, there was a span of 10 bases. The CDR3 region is CASSEILTYEQYF. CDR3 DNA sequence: TGTGCCAGCAGCGAAATACTGACCTACGAGCAGTACTTC.

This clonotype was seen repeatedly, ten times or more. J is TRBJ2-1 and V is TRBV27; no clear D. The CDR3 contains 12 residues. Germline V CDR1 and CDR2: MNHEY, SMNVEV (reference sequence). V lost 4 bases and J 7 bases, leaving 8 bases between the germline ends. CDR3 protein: CASSWSGNEQFF. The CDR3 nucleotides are TGTGCCAGCAGTTGGTCCGGGAATGAGCAGTTCTTC.